This T cell receptor (beta chain) was obtained from a study of cytomegalovirus exposure and HLA in healthy donors. Germline V CDR1 and CDR2: WSHSY, SAAADI. This CDR3 comprises 18 residues. Comments on this clone: Its antigen is not known. One end of the junction is discordant with germline, which a read error may explain.

A multiplex PCR was run with 60 Vbeta primers and 13 Jbeta primers. TCRdb keeps only in-frame clones here, not all; method: immunoSEQ multiplex PCR. The table shows under 200,000 clones, with 82% occurring only once. Study conclusions and caveats: Reportedly, HLA-A and HLA-B alleles of most subjects were accurately predicted from TCR beta. Among TCR beta chains, those listed as cytomegalovirus-associated numbered over 150. Beyond CMV serostatus, there was no information to go on about immune exposure.

Sequenced sample: PBMCs. This receptor was identified in a woman aged 18-29 years in good health and CMV-seronegative. The chain couples TRBV10-2 to TRBJ2-2; 8 nucleotides line up with TRBD2. CDR3 region: CASSESRLATRNAGELFF. The CDR3 DNA follows: TGCGCCAGCAGTGAGTCGAGACTAGCGACAAGGAACGCCGGGGAGCTGTTTTTT.